This entry concerns a single T cell receptor beta chain. Trimming took 2 bases from V and 6 from J, leaving 10 bases between them. The CDR3 extends over 13 amino acids. Germline lookup yields CDR1 GTSNPN and CDR2 SVGIG (reference sequence). Per the study methods: Amplified reference gene primers provided the basis for estimating nucleated cell counts. Some clones are missing from TCRdb's copy, which holds only in-frame ones; the method was immunoSEQ multiplex PCR. V and J calls and clone size come straight from that table; D and trimming were deduced from the DNA. The sample lists some 160,000 clones, roughly four fifths occurring once. The data were obtained in a study of blood T cell repertoires in COVID-19. Study context: Material from acute and convalescent COVID-19 was sourced from the United States, Italy and Spain. The cDNA or gDNA used as material had been derived from T cells, B-cell-depleted T cells, or PBMCs.

The sample taken for sequencing was peripheral blood. The sequence was collected from a woman older than 75 with acute or convalescent COVID-19. The V and J genes are TRBV30 and TRBJ2-2, with D tentatively TRBD2 (7 bases). This CDR3 reads CAWSRGGSGELFF. The CDR3 region has the DNA TGTGCCTGGAGTAGGGGGGGGTCCGGGGAGCTGTTTTTT.